This TCR beta chain was profiled in a study of CD8 T cells in ankylosing spondylitis. General study results and limits: The study identified a TCR beta motif of fewer than 10 highly homologous variants that appeared characteristic of ankylosing spondylitis blood.

This clonotype was detected ten times or more. Its antigen is as yet unknown. The CDR3 totals 14 residues. Germline V gives CDR1 SQVTM, CDR2 ANQGSEA. V dropped 2 bases and J dropped 1 base, with 10 bases sitting between them. TCRdb independently ran MiXCR on the 5' RACE reads; one entry per CDR3 protein. The sample records about 540,000 distinct CDR3 sequences, over 9.5% being singletons. The sequenced material came from blood, either unsorted or a sorted T cell fraction (not recorded which). The gene calls are TRBV29-1 and TRBJ2-3, with D unresolved. The receptor was derived from a male donor with ankylosing spondylitis. As DNA, the CDR3 is TGCAGCGTTGAAAGTGGCCAGGGCACAGATACGCAGTATTTT. It translates to CSVESGQGTDTQYF.